These 27 T cell receptor beta chains originate from one sample sequenced in a study of beta chain features in type 1 diabetes. Points from the study as a whole: Among all four CD4+ subsets, Type 1 diabetes patients had TCRB CDR3s that were moderately but significantly shorter.

Their specific antigens are unknown. Reverse transcription of all isolated RNA meant that expressed TCRB transcripts were sequenced. The table came from immunoSEQ multiplex PCR; TCRdb's copy has only in-frame clones and leaves some out. The table has 500,000 to 800,000 clones, around 12% seen once. Sample: naive CD4+ T cells from blood. The receptors shown here come from a man in his thirties or forties with type 1 diabetes.

As to this clone: The junction differs from germline at one of its ends, possibly a read error. The chain links TRBV4-3 to TRBJ2-1; TRBD1 is a possible D gene (6 bases). The CDR3 consists of 15 residues. Germline loops: CDR1 LGHNA, CDR2 YSLEER. In DNA form, the CDR3 reads TGCGCCAGCAGCCAAGGGGGGCTGTCCTCCAATGAGCAGTTCTTC. Translating gives CASSQGGLSSNEQFF.

This clone turned up a few times. This chain uses TRBV29-1 with TRBJ2-1; possibly TRBD2 for D (5 bases). Germline CDR1 is SQVTM and CDR2 is ANQGSEA. V was shortened by 7 bases and J by 3 bases, with 16 bases between the two germline ends. CDR3 length: 14 residues. CDR3 region: CSGGDRGDYNEQFF. DNA for the CDR3: TGCAGCGGAGGCGATCGGGGAGACTACAATGAGCAGTTCTTC.

This clone was counted once. This chain uses TRBV28 with TRBJ1-2; a possible D gene is TRBD1 (5 bases). CDR1 and CDR2 from the germline V gene are MDHEN and SYDVKM. There are 16 residues in the CDR3. V was pared by 6 bases and J by 7 bases, with 24 bases between. Here the CDR3 reads CASSSLPHGTILGYTF. As DNA, the CDR3 is TGTGCCAGCAGCTCCTTACCCCACGGGACCATCCTTGGCTACACCTTC.

This clone was seen only a few times. The chain links TRBV27 to TRBJ2-5, with D hard to call. From germline, CDR1 is MNHEY and CDR2 SMNVEV (reference sequence). Trimming removed 4 bases from V and 7 bases from J, with 13 bases in between. The CDR3 has 13 amino acids. In DNA, the CDR3 is TGTGCCAGCAGTTATGCCATGCATGGGACCCAGTACTTC. This encodes CASSYAMHGTQYF.

This sequence joins TRBV29-1 and TRBJ2-7; 7 bases align to TRBD1. CDR1 SQVTM and CDR2 ANQGSEA come from the germline V gene. There are 14 residues in the CDR3. V was clipped by 3 bases and J by 3 bases; unmatched bases: 8. The CDR3, as DNA: TGCAGCGTTGACTCTTTGACAGGGTTCTACGAGCAGTACTTC. Amino acid sequence: CSVDSLTGFYEQYF.

This clone showed up just a few times. The gene calls are TRBV13 and TRBJ2-2, with TRBD2 as a possible D gene (6 bases). The CDR3 has 16 amino acids. Trimming took off 2 bases at V and 0 bases at J, with 10 bases between the two ends. Germline lookup yields CDR1 PRHDT and CDR2 FYEKMQ (reference sequence). CDR3 bases: TGTGCCAGCAGCTTATGGGGACTGTCGAACACCGGGGAGCTGTTTTTT. It specifies CASSLWGLSNTGELFF. Full variable domain (outside the CDR3, taken from reference TRBV13 and TRBJ2-2): AAGVIQSPRHLIKEKRETATLKCYPIPRHDTVYWYQQGPGQDPQFLISFYEKMQSDKGSIPDRFSAQQFSDYHSELNMSSLELGDSALYFCASSLWGLSNTGELFFGEGSRLTVL.

The chain uses TRBV6-6 and TRBJ1-2; no clear D. CDR3 length: 15 amino acids. V was trimmed by 0 bases and J by 1 base, leaving 9 bases between them. Germline loops: CDR1 MNHNY, CDR2 SVGAGI (reference sequence). The CDR3: CASSYSEADNYGYTF. Written as DNA, the CDR3 is TGTGCCAGCAGTTACTCCGAGGCGGATAACTATGGCTACACCTTC.

The chain couples TRBV5-1 to TRBJ2-5, with a weak D call TRBD2 (6 bases). The CDR3 is 16 residues long. The V end was cut by 0 bases, the J end by 3 bases, with 15 bases between. The V gene's germline CDR1 is SGHRS and CDR2 YFSETQ. CDR3 residues: CASSLGTSSSKETQYF. The CDR3 DNA reads as TGCGCCAGCAGCTTGGGTACTAGCTCGTCGAAAGAGACCCAGTACTTC.

This clone turned up a few times. The V and J genes are TRBV11-2 and TRBJ1-2; weak D call: TRBD1 (5 bases). This CDR3 region has 14 residues. Trimming removed 5 bases from V and 2 bases from J, with 12 bases in between. In germline, CDR1 is SGHAT, CDR2 FQNNGV. The CDR3: CASSRGAANYGYTF. In nucleotides, the CDR3 is TGTGCCAGCAGCCGAGGGGCAGCCAACTATGGCTACACCTTC. The full variable domain, in which reference TRBV11-2 and TRBJ1-2 provide the parts outside the CDR3, is EAGVAQSPRYKIIEKRQSVAFWCNPISGHATLYWYQQILGQGPKLLIQFQNNGVVDDSQLPKDRFSAERLKGVDSTLKIQPAKLEDSAVYLCASSRGAANYGYTFGSGTRLTVV.

This clone was found a few times. The chain is built from TRBV7-2 and TRBJ2-2, with 7 bases fitting TRBD1. The length of the CDR3 is 15 residues. The germline V gene has CDR1 SGHTA and CDR2 FQGNSA. V shed 3 bases and J 0 bases; nucleotides not matched to a gene: 1. Here the CDR3 DNA reads TGTGCCAGCAGCTTGGGGACAGCGAACACCGGGGAGCTGTTTTTT. Protein: CASSLGTANTGELFF.

The chain uses TRBV6-1 and TRBJ1-1; D unclear. Per the germline V gene, CDR1 is MNHNS and CDR2 is SASEGT. V was clipped by 5 bases and J by 0 bases, with 13 bases between them. This CDR3 spans 15 amino acids. The CDR3 bases are TGTGCCAGCAGTCAGCTTGCAGGCATGAACACTGAAGCTTTCTTT. This sequence encodes CASSQLAGMNTEAFF.

This clone was detected only a few times. The chain recombines TRBV11-1 with TRBJ2-5; 7 bases match TRBD1. CDR3 length: 15 amino acids. Germline V lookup: CDR1 SGHAT, CDR2 FQDESV (reference sequence). Germline trimming cut 1 base from V and 1 base from J; bases unmatched to any gene: 3. The CDR3 loop is CASSLGQGAQETQYF. CDR3 sequence (DNA): TGTGCCAGCAGCTTAGGACAGGGAGCCCAAGAGACCCAGTACTTC.

This sequence joins TRBV6-5 and TRBJ2-1; the D is unclear. The V gene lost 6 bases and the J gene lost 0 bases, with 12 bases spanning the gap. CDR3 length equals 15 residues. Germline V gene lookup returns CDR1 MNHEY and CDR2 SVGAGI. The CDR3 loop is CASSPTDSSYNEQFF. The CDR3 DNA reads as TGTGCCAGCAGCCCCACGGATAGCTCCTACAATGAGCAGTTCTTC.

This clone has more than one count but fewer than ten. V usage is TRBV11-2 and J usage is TRBJ1-4, with D uncertain. The V and J ends lost 2 bases and 8 bases respectively, with 6 bases between them. The CDR3 has 12 residues. Germline CDR1 reads SGHAT; CDR2 reads FQNNGV. CDR3 in amino acids: CASSLRYEKLFF. CDR3 bases: TGTGCCAGCAGCTTACGATACGAAAAACTGTTTTTT.

This clone has just a few counts. DNA for the CDR3: TGTGCCAGTAGTATCGGGGGACGGCGGGGCGCCTACGAGCAGTACTTC. Protein product: CASSIGGRRGAYEQYF. This chain uses TRBV19 with TRBJ2-7, with D perhaps TRBD2 (6 bases). Trimming left V 3 bases short and J 2 bases short, with 17 bases between. The CDR3 has 16 residues. Per the germline V gene, CDR1 is LNHDA and CDR2 is SQIVND (reference sequence). The whole variable domain, remainder taken from reference TRBV19 and TRBJ2-7, is DGGITQSPKYLFRKEGQNVTLSCEQNLNHDAMYWYRQDPGQGLRLIYYSQIVNDFQKGDIAEGYSVSREKKESFPLTVTSAQKNPTAFYLCASSIGGRRGAYEQYFGPGTRLTVT.

This clone was seen only a few times. V gene TRBV7-2 combines with J gene TRBJ1-5; a weak D match, TRBD1 (6 bases). CDR3 length: 14 amino acids. Trimming shortened V by 8 bases and J by 7 bases, and 18 bases separated the two germline ends. From germline, CDR1 is SGHTA and CDR2 FQGNSA. The CDR3: CASDLRGAEQPQHF. The CDR3 DNA reads as TGTGCCAGCGATCTGAGGGGGGCTGAACAGCCCCAGCATTTT.

V usage is TRBV9 and J usage is TRBJ2-1; D uncertain. V was pared by 0 bases and J by 4 bases, with 11 bases between. Germline CDR1 and CDR2: SGDLS and YYNGEE. The CDR3 runs to 15 residues. This CDR3 is CASSVGNSQYNEQFF. DNA of the CDR3: TGTGCCAGCAGCGTAGGCAACTCCCAGTACAATGAGCAGTTCTTC.

This chain connects TRBV9 to TRBJ2-4; either TRBD1 or TRBD2 may supply D (5 bases each). From germline, CDR1 is SGDLS and CDR2 YYNGEE. The CDR3 consists of 14 residues. The ends were cut back, 0 bases at V and 7 bases at J, with 11 bases in the middle. CDR3 DNA sequence: TGTGCCAGCAGCGTAGTATCCGGGGCCAACATTCAGTACTTC. This encodes CASSVVSGANIQYF. The full variable domain, its missing parts supplied by reference TRBV9 and TRBJ2-4, is DSGVTQTPKHLITATGQRVTLRCSPRSGDLSVYWYQQSLDQGLQFLIQYYNGEERAKGNILERFSAQQFPDLHSELNLSSLELGDSALYFCASSVVSGANIQYFGAGTRLSVL.

V and J are TRBV5-4 and TRBJ2-5; D is unclear. The CDR3 spans 14 residues. V gave up 2 bases and J gave up 1 base, with 9 bases separating them. The germline V gene has CDR1 SGHNT and CDR2 YYREEE (reference sequence). The CDR3 coding sequence is TGTGCCAGCAGCTTTGGGAACAGCCAAGAGACCCAGTACTTC. This translates into CASSFGNSQETQYF. The full variable domain, completed using reference TRBV5-4 and TRBJ2-5, is ETGVTQSPTHLIKTRGQQVTLRCSSQSGHNTVSWYQQALGQGPQFIFQYYREEENGRGNFPPRFSGLQFPNYSSELNVNALELDDSALYLCASSFGNSQETQYFGPGTRLLVL.

This clone was seen more than once but under ten times. The gene calls are TRBV14 and TRBJ1-6; D not certain. Germline values: CDR1 SGHDN, CDR2 FVKESK. V was pared by 1 base and J by 9 bases, with 13 bases between. The CDR3 contains 15 residues. CDR3 protein: CASSQVASLSSPLHF. Written as DNA, the CDR3 is TGTGCCAGCAGCCAAGTGGCTAGCTTGAGTTCACCCCTCCACTTT.

This clone has just a few counts. This chain uses TRBV9 with TRBJ2-7; D gene unclear. This CDR3 has 15 residues. The V end was cut by 0 bases, the J end by 7 bases, with 17 bases between. Looked up from germline, CDR1 is SGDLS and CDR2 is YYNGEE. CDR3 amino acids: CASSVGTALVEEQYF. The CDR3 DNA reads as TGTGCCAGCAGCGTAGGAACAGCACTGGTTGAAGAGCAGTACTTC.

The sample holds a few counts of this clone. The chain links TRBV6-5 to TRBJ2-5, with D unresolved. Germline CDR1 reads MNHEY; CDR2 reads SVGAGI. This CDR3 region has 13 residues. The V gene lost 9 bases and the J gene lost 1 base, with 12 bases spanning the gap. The CDR3 DNA sequence: TGTGCCAGTAGCAGACTCCTCCAAGAGACCCAGTACTTC. Encoded protein: CASSRLLQETQYF.

The rearrangement joins TRBV7-9 to TRBJ1-1; 7 nucleotides match TRBD1. The CDR3 runs 14 residues. V shed 3 bases and J 4 bases; nucleotides not matched to a gene: 5. CDR1 and CDR2 (germline): SEHNR, FQNEAQ (reference sequence). DNA for the CDR3: TGTGCCAGCAGCTTTCAGGGGGTGGTCACTGAAGCTTTCTTT. Protein: CASSFQGVVTEAFF.

A few counts support this clone. The rearrangement uses TRBV9 and TRBJ1-6; TRBD1 aligns across 8 bases. The CDR3 length is 14 residues. CDR1 is SGDLS, CDR2 YYNGEE, per germline. V lost 4 bases and J lost 10; bases outside the gene matches: 7. The CDR3 DNA sequence: TGTGCCAGCAGCCTGACAGGGGTTGAGTCACCCCTCCACTTT. It yields the protein CASSLTGVESPLHF.

The chain links TRBV19 to TRBJ2-5; TRBD1 aligns across 7 bases. From germline, CDR1 is LNHDA and CDR2 SQIVND (reference sequence). The CDR3 extends over 14 amino acids. The J segment lost 2 bases and the V segment lost 4 bases, leaving 4 bases of the junction unmatched. The CDR3 loop reads CASSTRTGQETQYF. In nucleotides, the CDR3 is TGTGCCAGTAGTACCCGGACAGGACAAGAGACCCAGTACTTC.

A few counts support this clone. The chain employs TRBV29-1 and TRBJ1-5; the match to TRBD1 covers 7 bases. The CDR3 is 15 amino acids. Germline V gene lookup returns CDR1 SQVTM and CDR2 ANQGSEA. V shed 7 bases and J 3 bases; nucleotides not matched to a gene: 12. Written as DNA, the CDR3 is TGCAGCGCCAGCGCAACAGGGGATGACAATCAGCCCCAGCATTTT. Translating gives CSASATGDDNQPQHF.

This clone was found a few times. The J gene is TRBJ2-6, the V gene TRBV7-3, with D hard to call. The CDR3 extends over 18 amino acids. Between the trimmed V and J ends, which lost 0 bases and 0 bases, there was a span of 12 bases. Germline loops: CDR1 SGHTA, CDR2 FQGTGA. In DNA, the CDR3 is TGTGCCAGCAGCTTAACGGCTGGACGTCTCTCTGGGGCCAACGTCCTGACTTTC. It codes for CASSLTAGRLSGANVLTF.